The T cell receptor beta chain under discussion was sequenced for a study of blood T cell repertoires in COVID-19. Study at large: The United States, Italy and Spain were the sources of the acute and convalescent COVID-19 samples. From T cells, B-cell-depleted T cells, or PBMCs came the material, which was cDNA or gDNA.

Clinical history reported by participants formed the basis on which cohorts were assigned. Under the authors' procedure: Amplification from reference gene primers served as the basis for estimated nucleated cell counts. The assay was immunoSEQ multiplex PCR, and TCRdb's table has in-frame clones only and misses some. The V and J calls and clone size are taken from that table; D and trimming were inferred from the DNA. The table records under 250,000 clones, 70% to 90% of them present only once. This receptor was identified in a woman between 50 and 59 years old with acute COVID-19. The sequenced sample consisted of PBMCs or T cells enriched from blood (not recorded which).

The CDR3 region is CASSPAGSNYEQYF. The CDR3 DNA reads TGTGCCAGCAGCCCCGCGGGCAGTAACTACGAGCAGTACTTC. This chain connects TRBV11-2 to TRBJ2-7; D is perhaps TRBD2 (5 bases). Germline CDR1 SGHAT, CDR2 FQNNGV. V shed 5 bases and J shed 3 bases, with 14 bases lying between them. The CDR3 is 14 residues long.